This T cell receptor (beta chain) was sequenced in a study of beta chain features in type 1 diabetes. Study as a whole: Patients shared similar age, gender and cell yields with healthy donors. Study-wide points: All four CD4+ subsets of Type 1 diabetes patients contained TCRB CDR3s that were moderately but significantly shorter. Insertions were fewer and deletions more numerous at VDJ junctions in type 1 diabetes patients.

A sort by CD45RO/CCR7/CD25/CD127/CD95/CD27 yielded CD4+ naive, central memory, regulatory and stem cell-like memory cells. This clone was detected a few times. The antigen is not known. Per germline, CDR1 MNHNS and CDR2 SASEGT. This CDR3 contains 13 residues. V lost 4 bases and J lost 7; bases outside the gene matches: 5. What was sequenced were expressed TCRB transcripts, since all of the isolated RNA had been reverse transcribed. Using immunoSEQ multiplex PCR, the repertoire was profiled, and TCRdb retains in-frame clones only, with some absent. The sample has about 340,000 clones, approximately 15% seen once; the top ten hold roughly 0.015%.

The genes are TRBV6-1 and TRBJ1-2, with 8 positions matching TRBD1. Sequenced material: naive CD4+ T cells from blood. This clonotype was sampled from a woman younger than 30 with type 1 diabetes. CDR3: CASSGTGIGGYTF. CDR3 coding DNA: TGTGCCAGCAGTGGGACAGGGATCGGTGGCTACACCTTC.